This TCR beta chain appears in the sequencing data of a study of T cell repertoires in cytomegalovirus infection. One entry per CDR3 protein results from TCRdb running MiXCR on the reads. Among approximately 190,000 distinct CDR3 sequences, roughly 27% were seen once, and the ten largest hold 30% to 35%. This clonotype occurred many times. J gave up 2 bases and V 5 bases, and 5 bases lay outside the gene matches. Germline V gives CDR1 SGHAT, CDR2 FQNNGV. The length of the CDR3 is 15 residues. Sequenced input: PBMCs. The chain carries TRBV11-2 and TRBJ1-2; 10 positions match TRBD1. This receptor was identified in a human donor in good health (CMV status not recorded). Some clones in this sample may be carry-over from other donors' samples. The CDR3 DNA follows: TGTGCCAGCAGCCAACCGGGACAGGGGAACTATGGCTACACCTTC. Amino acids: CASSQPGQGNYGYTF.